One sample yielded the 24 T cell receptor beta chains listed below, sequenced in a study of cytomegalovirus exposure and HLA in healthy donors (dated by TCRdb to about 2017). The library came from the immunoSEQ multiplex PCR assay. For the multiplex PCR, a mixture combining 60 forward primers for TCR Vbeta segments and 13 reverse primers for TCR Jbeta segments was used. The clones in this table, taken by TCRdb from immuneACCESS, are in-frame only. Not every clone is retained; where verified, under half of the shortfall comes from an unresolved V gene, and the cause of the rest is unknown. The sample table records over 65,000 clones; around 77% of these occur just once. Around 3.4% of the sample goes to the ten largest clones. What was sequenced was PBMCs. The receptors were sampled from a man aged 50 to 59 in good health and CMV-seronegative.

J is TRBJ2-2 and V is TRBV5-1; 9 bases fit TRBD1. The V gene's germline CDR1 is SGHRS and CDR2 YFSETQ. The CDR3 runs 15 residues. V dropped 4 bases and J dropped 3; count of bases not matched to a gene: 4. The CDR3 loop reads CASSTRQGDTGELFF. The CDR3, as DNA: TGCGCCAGCAGCACCCGACAGGGGGACACCGGGGAGCTGTTTTTT.

The V and J genes are TRBV4-1 and TRBJ1-3; D possibly corresponds to TRBD1 (6 bases). CDR3 length equals 17 residues. Germline V gives CDR1 MGHRA, CDR2 YSYEKL. Deletions cut 1 base from V and 3 bases from J, with 16 bases between. CDR3 sequence (DNA): TGCGCCAGCAGCCAAGTGCACAGGGCCATCTTTGGAAACACCATATATTTT. Its protein product is CASSQVHRAIFGNTIYF.

The V gene is TRBV12-5, the J gene TRBJ1-5; TRBD1 agrees at 9 bases. J gave up 7 bases and V 5 bases, and 6 bases lay outside the gene matches. This CDR3 comprises 14 residues. Germline V gene sequence: CDR1 LGHNT, CDR2 FRNRAP. The CDR3 loop reads CASGGTGGWQPQHF. The CDR3 bases are TGTGCTAGTGGTGGAACAGGGGGCTGGCAGCCCCAGCATTTT.

The CDR3 sequence is CASTLPSSSYNEQFF. In DNA, the CDR3 is TGTGCCAGCACCCTACCCTCGAGCTCCTACAATGAGCAGTTCTTC. The chain uses TRBV28 and TRBJ2-1; no reliable D call. There are 15 residues in the CDR3. Germline loops: CDR1 MDHEN, CDR2 SYDVKM. Trimming cost V 7 bases and J 0 bases, with 13 bases left between them.

The chain carries TRBV2 and TRBJ2-3; 7 positions agree with TRBD1. The CDR3 is 14 residues long. Trimming cost V 5 bases and J 1 base; bases outside gene matches: 3. CDR1 is SNHLY, CDR2 FYNNEI, per germline. CDR3 in amino acids: CASSRQGRTDTQYF. CDR3 DNA sequence: TGTGCCAGCAGTCGACAGGGTCGCACAGATACGCAGTATTTT.

Worth noting for this clone: One end of the junction does not line up with germline, which may come from a read error. Additional DNA sequences in this sample encode the identical CDR3. This chain joins TRBV7-8 and TRBJ2-7; 7 positions match TRBD2. The germline V gene encodes CDR1 SGHVS and CDR2 FQNEAQ. The CDR3 is 14 residues long. CDR3 DNA sequence: TGTGCCAGCAGCTACCCAGCGGGGAACTACGAGCAGTATTTC. This encodes CASSYPAGNYEQYF. Based on the CDR3 plus reference TRBV7-8 and TRBJ2-7, the full variable domain is GAGVSQSPRYKVAKRGQDVALRCDPISGHVSLFWYQQALGQGPEFLTYFQNEAQLDKSGLPSDRFFAERPEGSVSTLKIQRTQQEDSAVYLCASSYPAGNYEQYFGPGTRLTVT.

This rearrangement joins TRBV19 to TRBJ2-7; no clear D gene. Trimming left V 5 bases short and J 5 bases short, with 19 bases between. In germline, CDR1 is LNHDA, CDR2 SQIVND (reference sequence). The CDR3 loop spans 15 amino acids. CDR3 DNA: TGTGCCAGTAGTGCCAACACCATCGCCTCTCACGAGCAGTACTTC. Translated, it gives CASSANTIASHEQYF.

The V and J genes are TRBV5-6 and TRBJ2-3; TRBD1 might be the D (8 bases). The V end was cut by 5 bases, the J end by 3 bases, with 10 bases between. This CDR3 spans 13 amino acids. CDR1 and CDR2 (germline): SGHDT, YYEEEE. The CDR3 region has the DNA TGTGCCAGCAGACAGGGGGGGACAGATACGCAGTATTTT. Translation: CASRQGGTDTQYF.

This clone came up a few times. The chain employs TRBV5-8 and TRBJ1-1, with a possible D match to TRBD1 (5 bases). CDR1 is SGHTS, CDR2 YDEGEE, per germline. V lost 3 bases and J lost 1, with 10 bases in between. This CDR3 spans 14 amino acids. The CDR3 nucleotides read TGTGCCAGCAGCTCGGGACTTAAGAACACTGAAGCTTTCTTT. It codes for CASSSGLKNTEAFF.

V usage is TRBV12-5 and J usage is TRBJ2-7; no definite D call. Trimming shortened V by 2 bases and J by 3 bases, and 8 bases separated the two germline ends. The germline V gene has CDR1 LGHNT and CDR2 FRNRAP. The CDR3 length is 13 residues. CDR3 sequence: CASGLSQVYEQYF. In DNA form, the CDR3 reads TGTGCTAGTGGTTTGTCTCAGGTCTACGAGCAGTACTTC.

This clone was detected only once. The CDR3 coding sequence is TGTGCTAGTGGTTTGGTACTCGCCCGACCGGGTCAGCCCCAGCATTTT. Translated, it gives CASGLVLARPGQPQHF. This sequence joins TRBV12-5 and TRBJ1-5; D unresolved. This CDR3 is 16 amino acids long. Germline lookup yields CDR1 LGHNT and CDR2 FRNRAP. Trimming shortened V by 0 bases and J by 6 bases, and 15 bases separated the two germline ends.

This chain uses TRBV19 with TRBJ2-3, with TRBD1 identical over 8 bases. The CDR3 covers 14 residues. Germline V gene data show CDR1 as LNHDA and CDR2 as SQIVND (reference sequence). With 2 bases clipped from V and 4 bases from J, the junction kept 2 bases outside the gene matches. The CDR3 sequence is CASSIRQGSDTQYF. The CDR3 nucleotides are TGTGCCAGTAGTATAAGACAGGGGTCAGATACGCAGTATTTT.

The V gene is TRBV6-6, the J gene TRBJ1-1; D unresolved. Deletions cut 2 bases from V and 5 bases from J, with 12 bases between. CDR1 is MNHNY and CDR2 is SVGAGI in the germline V gene (reference sequence). This CDR3 is built from 14 residues. The CDR3, as DNA: TGTGCCAGCAGTTACCTGGGTTTGGAGACTGAAGCTTTCTTT. It encodes CASSYLGLETEAFF.

This chain links TRBV6-6 with TRBJ2-7, with D unresolved. Trimming took 3 bases from V and 3 from J, leaving 9 bases between them. The CDR3 runs to 13 residues. Germline V gene sequence: CDR1 MNHNY, CDR2 SVGAGI (reference sequence). The CDR3 DNA reads as TGTGCCAGCAGTTATCTGTATAGCTACGAGCAGTACTTC. It translates to CASSYLYSYEQYF.

A single count supports this clone. The chain employs TRBV11-3 and TRBJ2-7, with D tentatively TRBD1 (6 bases). The germline V gene encodes CDR1 SGHNT and CDR2 YENEEA. The CDR3 consists of 15 residues. V was cut by 3 bases and J by 3 bases, with 15 bases left in between. The CDR3 loop is CASSLQPGTYYEQYF. In DNA form, the CDR3 reads TGTGCCAGCAGCTTGCAACCCGGGACATACTACGAGCAGTACTTC. Complete variable domain (other parts from reference TRBV11-3 and TRBJ2-7): EAGVVQSPRYKIIEKKQPVAFWCNPISGHNTLYWYLQNLGQGPELLIRYENEEAVDDSQLPKDRFSAERLKGVDSTLKIQPAELGDSAVYLCASSLQPGTYYEQYFGPGTRLTVT.

This clone was seen only once. The rearrangement joins TRBV11-2 to TRBJ2-2, with TRBD2 as a possible D gene (6 bases). This CDR3 has 14 amino acids. Germline CDR1 and CDR2: SGHAT and FQNNGV. V was clipped by 4 bases and J by 13 bases, with 19 bases between them. CDR3 bases: TGTGCCAGCAGCTACCTCGAACGGGGGTGGGGGCTGTTTTTT. Translating it yields CASSYLERGWGLFF.

J is TRBJ1-5 and V is TRBV5-8; 7 bases fit TRBD1. The CDR3 has 17 amino acids. Germline assignment: CDR1 SGHTS and CDR2 YDEGEE. V gave up 4 bases and J gave up 2 bases; unmatched junction bases: 12. The DNA for the CDR3 is TGTGCCAGCAGCCTGGAAGGAGGGGGCTGGGGCAATCAGCCCCAGCATTTT. Encoded protein: CASSLEGGGWGNQPQHF. Using reference TRBV5-8 and TRBJ1-5 for the parts outside the CDR3, the full variable domain is EAGVTQSPTHLIKTRGQQATLRCSPISGHTSVYWYQQALGLGLQFLLWYDEGEERNRGNFPPRFSGRQFPNYSSELNVNALELEDSALYLCASSLEGGGWGNQPQHFGDGTRLSIL.

The chain recombines TRBV29-1 with TRBJ1-2; 8 positions match TRBD1. The ends lost 3 bases at V and 0 bases at J; junction bases unmatched: 9. There are 16 residues in the CDR3. Germline V gene lookup returns CDR1 SQVTM and CDR2 ANQGSEA. The CDR3 nucleotides read TGCAGCGTTGACCGGGACAGGAAGAAAACTAACTATGGCTACACCTTC. Translation: CSVDRDRKKTNYGYTF.

The chain uses TRBV30 and TRBJ1-2; maybe TRBD1 (6 bases). Germline V gene lookup returns CDR1 GTSNPN and CDR2 SVGIG (reference sequence). The CDR3 runs to 15 residues. Trimming left V 7 bases short and J 5 bases short, with 23 bases between. For the CDR3, the DNA is TGTGCCTCCCCCTCCAGCGGGGGGCAGGGGTATGGCTACACCTTC. Translated, it gives CASPSSGGQGYGYTF. Looking up the rest from reference TRBV30 and TRBJ1-2 gives the full variable domain: SQTIHQWPATLVQPVGSPLSLECTVEGTSNPNLYWYRQAAGRGLQLLFYSVGIGQISSEVPQNLSASRPQDRQFILSSKKLLLSDSGFYLCASPSSGGQGYGYTFGSGTRLTVV.

The rearrangement uses TRBV7-8 and TRBJ2-5; TRBD2 matches 9 bases. The length of the CDR3 is 15 residues. The V gene's germline CDR1 is SGHVS and CDR2 FQNEAQ. The V segment lost 4 bases and the J segment 1 base; nucleotides outside the gene matches: 4. The CDR3 loop reads CASSSAGGPQETQYF. CDR3 nucleotide sequence: TGTGCCAGCAGCTCAGCGGGGGGTCCCCAAGAGACCCAGTACTTC.

This clone was recorded only once. The genes are TRBV5-5 and TRBJ1-5; weak D call: TRBD1 (6 bases). CDR3 length equals 12 residues. Germline V lookup: CDR1 SGHKS, CDR2 YYEKEE (reference sequence). The V end lost 2 bases, the J end lost 13 bases, and 13 bases lay between the germline ends. The CDR3 coding sequence is TGTGCCAGCAGCTTCGGTTTAGGACAGCAGCATTTT. This codes for CASSFGLGQQHF. Full variable domain (outside the CDR3, taken from reference TRBV5-5 and TRBJ1-5): DAGVTQSPTHLIKTRGQQVTLRCSPISGHKSVSWYQQVLGQGPQFIFQYYEKEERGRGNFPDRFSARQFPNYSSELNVNALLLGDSALYLCASSFGLGQQHFGDGTRLSIL.

To note about this clone: Other DNA sequences from this sample encode an identical CDR3 as well. CDR3 protein: CASSSRTGELFF. The CDR3 DNA follows: TGTGCCAGCAGCTCTCGCACCGGGGAGCTGTTTTTT. This chain connects TRBV7-2 to TRBJ2-2; D is undetermined. This CDR3 has 12 residues. Trimming took off 4 bases at V and 4 bases at J, with 4 bases between the two ends. CDR1 and CDR2 from the germline V gene are SGHTA and FQGNSA.

The gene calls are TRBV28 and TRBJ2-1; 12 positions match TRBD2. In germline, CDR1 is MDHEN, CDR2 SYDVKM. The V and J ends lost 7 bases and 5 bases, in that order; junction bases with no gene match: 6. The CDR3 is 15 residues long. CDR3 region: CASTLGLAGNNEQFF. The CDR3 DNA sequence: TGTGCCAGCACCTTAGGACTAGCGGGGAACAATGAGCAGTTCTTC.

This chain links TRBV12-5 with TRBJ1-6; 9 bases fit TRBD1. J lost 7 bases, V lost 3 bases, and 1 base had no gene match. There are 14 residues in the CDR3. CDR1 and CDR2 from the germline V gene are LGHNT and FRNRAP. This chain's CDR3 is CASGFGQGNSPLHF. CDR3 sequence (DNA): TGTGCTAGTGGTTTCGGACAGGGGAATTCACCCCTCCACTTT.